These 31 T cell receptor beta chains share one sample of origin, sequenced in a study of metastatic and nonmetastatic thyroid tumors. The entire patient cohort was treatment-naive prior to thyroid surgery. TCRdb re-called the PCR reads via MiXCR. Of about 60,000 clones listed, 15% to 20% are singletons. Sequences were obtained from blood. Receptors originate from a male donor with papillary thyroid cancer or a benign thyroid nodule (not recorded which). Some clones in this sample may be carry-over from other donors' samples.

This clone was detected many times. V gene TRBV7-9 combines with J gene TRBJ2-1; D may be TRBD2 (6 bases). Germline CDR1 reads SEHNR; CDR2 reads FQNEAQ (reference sequence). The CDR3 runs to 13 residues. Trimming removed 5 bases at V and 8 bases at J, with 13 bases between. The CDR3 region is CASSPYGGDEQFF. CDR3 in DNA: TGTGCCAGCAGCCCCTATGGCGGGGATGAGCAGTTCTTC.

This clone showed up many times. This chain connects TRBV19 to TRBJ1-2; D gene unclear. Trimming removed 2 bases from V and 2 bases from J, with 9 bases in between. Germline CDR1 LNHDA, CDR2 SQIVND (reference sequence). The CDR3 consists of 14 residues. CDR3: CASSISGVNYGYTF. The CDR3 DNA reads as TGTGCCAGTAGTATATCGGGAGTAAACTATGGCTACACCTTC.

This clone was seen more than once but under ten times. A much more abundant neighbour one base away suggests this may be a read error. The CDR3, as DNA: TGTGCCAGCAGCGTAGACGGCGTAAAGAATGGCTACACCTTC. Protein product: CASSVDGVKNGYTF. This chain uses TRBV9 with TRBJ1-2, with D unresolved. Germline CDR1 reads SGDLS; CDR2 reads YYNGEE. V shed 0 bases and J shed 6 bases, with 12 bases lying between them. The CDR3 length is 14 residues.

At least ten counts were recorded for this clone. The chain joins TRBV10-1 to TRBJ1-1; TRBD1 agrees at 8 bases. J gave up 4 bases and V 6 bases, and 1 base lay outside the gene matches. Germline V lookup: CDR1 WNHNN, CDR2 SYGVQD (reference sequence). The length of the CDR3 is 12 residues. The CDR3 nucleotides read TGCGCCAGCAGCGACAGGGGCACTGAAGCTTTCTTT. Protein product: CASSDRGTEAFF.

There are a few counts of this clone. This could be a read error, since a much larger clone is one nucleotide away. The J gene is TRBJ2-7, the V gene TRBV13, with D perhaps TRBD1 (6 bases). CDR1 and CDR2 (germline): PRHDT, FYEKMQ (reference sequence). The CDR3 runs 14 residues. V was clipped by 1 base and J by 6 bases, with 13 bases between them. CDR3 region: CASSLVVAGAEQYV. Written as DNA, the CDR3 is TGTGCCAGCAGCTTAGTCGTTGCAGGGGCCGAGCAGTACGTC.

The table lists this clone with many counts. The rearrangement joins TRBV25-1 to TRBJ2-5, with D possibly matching TRBD1 (6 bases). CDR1 is MGHDK and CDR2 is SYGVNS in the germline V gene. The V end lost 2 bases, the J end lost 2 bases, and 9 bases lay between the germline ends. This CDR3 has 14 residues. CDR3 sequence reads: CASSEPGQQETQYF. The DNA for the CDR3 is TGTGCCAGCAGTGAACCAGGACAGCAAGAGACCCAGTACTTC.

This chain connects TRBV2 to TRBJ2-2; 9 nucleotides align to TRBD2. This CDR3 is 20 amino acids long. V shed 0 bases and J 4 bases; nucleotides not matched to a gene: 15. In germline, CDR1 is SNHLY, CDR2 FYNNEI. The CDR3 DNA reads TGTGCCAGCAGTGAAGCATTCGGGGGGAGACTAGCGGTAGGCACCGGGGAGCTGTTTTTT. Residues: CASSEAFGGRLAVGTGELFF.

The table lists this clone with many counts. J is TRBJ2-3 and V is TRBV27; 13 nucleotides agree with TRBD2. This CDR3 region has 18 residues. V shed 5 bases and J 0 bases; nucleotides not matched to a gene: 8. Germline V lookup: CDR1 MNHEY, CDR2 SMNVEV (reference sequence). The CDR3 is CASSPRLAGGTSTDTQYF. CDR3 bases: TGTGCCAGCAGTCCGCGACTAGCGGGAGGTACCAGCACAGATACGCAGTATTTT.

This clone was detected only a few times. The gene calls are TRBV6-4 and TRBJ2-1; 7 nucleotides match TRBD2. V lost 2 bases and J lost 8; bases outside the gene matches: 9. The germline gives CDR1 MRHNA, CDR2 SNTAGT. The CDR3 length is 15 residues. The DNA of the CDR3 is TGTGCCAGCAGTGACAAGGGCGGGGGAGTTGATGAGCAGTTCTTC. Its protein is CASSDKGGGVDEQFF.

This clone was seen ten or more times. CDR3 in amino acids: CASSYSMYSARQSYGYTF. The CDR3 DNA reads TGTGCCAGCAGTTACTCGATGTATTCGGCCAGACAATCCTATGGCTACACCTTC. The chain is built from TRBV6-5 and TRBJ1-2, with D unresolved. CDR1 is MNHEY and CDR2 is SVGAGI in the germline V gene. V lost 0 bases and J 4 bases, leaving 21 bases between the germline ends. This CDR3 comprises 18 residues.

The rearrangement uses TRBV5-4 and TRBJ2-1, with D tentatively TRBD1 or TRBD2 (5 bases each). CDR3 length: 14 residues. With 4 bases removed from V and 4 bases from J, the gap between germline ends came to 12 bases. Germline CDR1 is SGHNT and CDR2 is YYREEE (reference sequence). The CDR3 is CASSIRGPYNEQFF. CDR3 in DNA: TGTGCCAGCAGCATCCGGGGACCTTACAATGAGCAGTTCTTC. The full variable domain, rest sourced from reference TRBV5-4 and TRBJ2-1, is ETGVTQSPTHLIKTRGQQVTLRCSSQSGHNTVSWYQQALGQGPQFIFQYYREEENGRGNFPPRFSGLQFPNYSSELNVNALELDDSALYLCASSIRGPYNEQFFGPGTRLTVL.

Note on this clone: This clone may be a read error of a much larger clone one base away. This sample also contains other DNA sequences that code for the same CDR3. This rearrangement joins TRBV4-2 to TRBJ2-1; possible D gene TRBD1, 5 bases. The CDR3 has 14 amino acids. Germline V gene data show CDR1 as LGHNA and CDR2 as YNFKEQ. Trimming stripped 1 base from V and 8 bases from J, with 12 bases between. The CDR3 nucleotides are TGTGCCAGCAGCCAAGGGAAAGGGGCCGATGAGCAGTTCTTC. Translated, it gives CASSQGKGADEQFF.

Many counts were recorded for this clone. The chain recombines TRBV12-3 or TRBV12-4 with TRBJ2-2, with a possible D match to TRBD1 (5 bases). Deletions cut 2 bases from V and 1 base from J, with 5 bases between. The CDR3 covers 14 residues. DNA of the CDR3: TGTGCCAGCAGTTTACAGGGGAACACCGGGGAGCTGTTTTTT. Its protein product is CASSLQGNTGELFF.

This clone was counted many times. This chain joins TRBV5-1 and TRBJ2-3, with TRBD2 matching 10 bases. Losses at the gene ends were 0 bases for V and 6 bases for J; bases not matched to a gene: 10. CDR1 and CDR2 from the germline V gene are SGHRS and YFSETQ. The CDR3 length is 17 residues. CDR3 DNA: TGCGCCAGCAGCTTGGCCAAGTCTAGCGGGAGCAGGGATACGCAGTATTTT. It is translated as CASSLAKSSGSRDTQYF.

With respect to this clone: This may come from a read error, since a much larger clone is one base off. The chain uses TRBV29-1 and TRBJ2-1; 8 bases align to TRBD1. The CDR3 spans 14 residues. Germline CDR1 is SQVTM and CDR2 is ANQGSEA. This chain's CDR3 is CSVSGDRTNNEHFF. CDR3 coding DNA: TGCAGCGTCTCAGGGGACAGGACTAATAATGAGCATTTCTTC.

Ten or more counts support this clone. V is TRBV5-5 and J is TRBJ2-1, with D hard to call. Per germline, CDR1 SGHKS and CDR2 YYEKEE (reference sequence). The V and J ends lost 0 bases and 7 bases respectively, with 11 bases between them. This CDR3 has 14 amino acids. CDR3 in DNA: TGTGCCAGCAGCTTGGTGGCCAGGTCAAATGAGCAGTTCTTC. This codes for CASSLVARSNEQFF.

This clone was picked up many times. At the DNA level, this CDR3 is encoded by other sequences in the same sample as well. The rearrangement joins TRBV28 to TRBJ2-3, with D possibly matching TRBD2 (5 bases). CDR3 length: 14 residues. V was clipped by 7 bases and J by 2 bases, with 13 bases between them. Germline V lookup: CDR1 MDHEN, CDR2 SYDVKM. CDR3 DNA: TGTGCCAGCATAACCGTCGGGGACACAGATACGCAGTATTTT. Translated, it gives CASITVGDTDTQYF.

This clone was picked up many times. This chain links TRBV5-1 with TRBJ2-7; D may be TRBD1 (7 bases). The CDR3 runs to 18 residues. Germline V gene lookup returns CDR1 SGHRS and CDR2 YFSETQ. V shed 0 bases and J shed 3 bases, with 22 bases lying between them. CDR3 protein: CASSLAGTARDFNYEQYF. The CDR3 nucleotides are TGCGCCAGCAGCTTGGCCGGGACAGCCCGGGACTTCAACTACGAGCAGTACTTC.

This clone was seen many times. This sequence joins TRBV12-3 or TRBV12-4 and TRBJ1-1; no reliable D call. The CDR3 has 11 amino acids. V dropped 4 bases and J dropped 7 bases, with 7 bases sitting between them. The CDR3 protein is CASSWANEAFF. The CDR3 DNA reads as TGTGCCAGCAGTTGGGCGAATGAAGCTTTCTTT.

This clone was recorded only once. The chain combines TRBV11-2 with TRBJ2-2, with 11 bases fitting TRBD2. CDR1 is SGHAT, CDR2 FQNNGV, per germline. Trimming took 6 bases from V and 5 from J; bases not matched to a gene: 11. This CDR3 region has 17 residues. The CDR3 coding sequence is TGTGCCAGCAGTATGGGCCTAGCGGGAGGTTTTACCGGGGAGCTGTTTTTT. Translating gives CASSMGLAGGFTGELFF.

This clone was recorded many times. The chain combines TRBV11-2 with TRBJ2-7; the D is unclear. The CDR3 length is 13 residues. With 6 bases removed from V and 5 bases from J, the gap between germline ends came to 14 bases. Germline CDR1 is SGHAT and CDR2 is FQNNGV. For the CDR3, the DNA is TGTGCCAGCAGTTCTGCTCTTTCGGACGAGCAGTACTTC. It codes for CASSSALSDEQYF.

The sample holds many counts of this clone. J is TRBJ2-1 and V is TRBV9; D unclear. The CDR3 sequence is 15 residues long. Trimming cost V 4 bases and J 4 bases, with 15 bases left between them. Per the germline V gene, CDR1 is SGDLS and CDR2 is YYNGEE. The DNA of the CDR3 is TGTGCCAGCAGCCCTCACGCCAGTGAATACAATGAGCAGTTCTTC. As protein: CASSPHASEYNEQFF.

This clone was picked up many times. The chain couples TRBV28 to TRBJ1-4, with 8 bases fitting TRBD1. Germline V gene data show CDR1 as MDHEN and CDR2 as SYDVKM. The length of the CDR3 is 17 residues. V shed 6 bases and J 8 bases; nucleotides not matched to a gene: 17. The CDR3 region has the DNA TGTGCCAGCAGCTCGGACAGGGATCGGTACGGGCCAGAAAAACTGTTTTTT. Protein sequence: CASSSDRDRYGPEKLFF.

As regards this clone: Because the CDR3's place on the DNA is in doubt, the DNA is left out and the CDR3 is given as listed by TCRdb. The rearrangement joins TRBV7-5 to TRBJ2-7; the DNA was not used to check the table's D call, TRBD1. TRBV7-5 is annotated as a pseudogene. The CDR3 length is 20 residues, termini included. CDR3 loop: CTSVPEPKSGTGGSSYEQYF.

Note on this clone: The junction departs from germline at one end; a sequencing error may be responsible. The V gene is TRBV12-3 or TRBV12-4, the J gene TRBJ2-1, with 13 bases matching TRBD2. The CDR3 is 16 amino acids. This CDR3 is CASSLLGLAGVEEQFF. DNA for the CDR3: TGTGCCAGCAGCCTACTAGGACTAGCGGGGGTTGAGGAGCAATTCTTC.

This clone was detected ten times or more. The rearrangement uses TRBV11-2 and TRBJ2-7; 7 nucleotides line up with TRBD2. Looked up from germline, CDR1 is SGHAT and CDR2 is FQNNGV. Trimming removed 5 bases from V and 3 bases from J; junction bases left unmatched: 10. The CDR3 spans 15 residues. The CDR3 sequence is CASSLGRAEFYEQYF. In nucleotides, the CDR3 is TGTGCCAGCAGCCTGGGGAGGGCGGAGTTCTACGAGCAGTACTTC.

This clone appeared many times. This chain uses TRBV7-9 with TRBJ1-3; D call uncertain. V was shortened by 2 bases and J by 2 bases, with 10 bases between the two germline ends. Germline V gene sequence: CDR1 SEHNR, CDR2 FQNEAQ (reference sequence). The CDR3 has 15 residues. The CDR3 spells CASSLQTSPGNTIYF. The CDR3 DNA reads TGTGCCAGCAGCTTACAGACCAGCCCTGGAAACACCATATATTTT.

The rearrangement links TRBV25-1 to TRBJ2-2; 8 nucleotides line up with TRBD1. CDR1 and CDR2 from the germline V gene are MGHDK and SYGVNS. The junction had 11 bases not matched to a gene; V was cut back by 5 bases and J by 0 bases. The CDR3 covers 18 residues. CDR3 coding DNA: TGTGCCAGCAGTAATCCCCAGGGGGCAGTGGCGAACACCGGGGAGCTGTTTTTT. This encodes CASSNPQGAVANTGELFF.

This clone was counted many times. The CDR3 reads CASSLPRDTQYF. CDR3 DNA: TGTGCCAGTAGTCTCCCCAGAGATACGCAGTATTTT. The chain recombines TRBV19 with TRBJ2-3; D not resolved. CDR1 is LNHDA and CDR2 is SQIVND in the germline V gene (reference sequence). V lost 5 bases to trimming and J lost 5 bases, with 8 bases between them. CDR3 length equals 12 residues.

This clone was seen many times. This chain joins TRBV7-2 and TRBJ2-1; 8 nucleotides agree with TRBD2. CDR3 length equals 15 residues. Germline CDR1 SGHTA, CDR2 FQGNSA. V was clipped by 5 bases and J by 6 bases; unmatched bases: 9. CDR3 in amino acids: CASSQGTRVGNEQFF. CDR3 bases: TGTGCCAGCAGCCAGGGGACTAGAGTAGGCAATGAGCAGTTCTTC.

Ten or more counts support this clone. This chain uses TRBV20-1 with TRBJ2-1; D is unresolved. The CDR3 has 13 residues. Trimming left V 1 base short and J 6 bases short, with 10 bases between. The germline CDR1 and CDR2 sequences are DFQATT and SNEGSKA (reference sequence). The CDR3 nucleotides read TGCAGTGCTAGAGTATTGGGCGGCAATGAGCAGTTCTTC. Its translation: CSARVLGGNEQFF.